This passage covers 10 T cell receptor beta chains from one sample sequenced in a study of T cell responses to AZD1222 COVID-19 vaccine. Repertoires were generated with immunoSEQ multiplex PCR, while TCRdb's copy carries only in-frame clones and drops some. Altogether about 210,000 clones are present, approximately 92% being singletons, with the ten largest covering roughly 1.4%. The starting material was peripheral blood, obtained on day 0 of AZD1222 vaccination. Receptors were obtained from an adult in good health.

The rearrangement uses TRBV5-1 and TRBJ2-3, with 8 bases matching TRBD1. Germline V gene data show CDR1 as SGHRS and CDR2 as YFSETQ. The CDR3 runs 17 residues. V trimming: 4 bases; J trimming: 1 base; junction bases outside the gene matches: 11. CDR3 nucleotides: TGCGCCAGCAGCGGGACGTCCCCGACAGGGGGCACAGATACGCAGTATTTT. It is translated as CASSGTSPTGGTDTQYF.

This chain connects TRBV12-3 or TRBV12-4 to TRBJ1-4, with D unresolved. This CDR3 comprises 12 residues. Trimming pared 5 bases from V and 10 bases from J, leaving 11 bases between. In nucleotides, the CDR3 is TGTGCCAGCAGTGTAACCCCGGGAAAACTGTTTTTT. Protein sequence: CASSVTPGKLFF.

The CDR3 reads CASSSRLARYNEQFF. For the CDR3, the DNA is TGTGCCAGCAGCTCCCGACTAGCCAGGTACAATGAGCAGTTCTTC. The V call is TRBV13, the J call TRBJ2-1; TRBD2 aligns across 7 bases. The length of the CDR3 is 15 residues. The germline V gene has CDR1 PRHDT and CDR2 FYEKMQ (reference sequence). J was trimmed by 4 bases and V by 4 bases; bases with no gene match: 7.

This rearrangement joins TRBV28 to TRBJ1-6; possibly TRBD1 for D (6 bases). The CDR3 spans 15 residues. Trimming shortened V by 8 bases and J by 2 bases, and 13 bases separated the two germline ends. CDR1 is MDHEN and CDR2 is SYDVKM in the germline V gene. Here the CDR3 DNA reads TGTGCCAGCCTAGGGGGGAGCGCCTATAATTCACCCCTCCACTTT. Protein: CASLGGSAYNSPLHF.

With regard to this clone: Other DNA sequences in this specimen translate into the identical CDR3. The V call is TRBV4-1, the J call TRBJ2-5; no definite D call. Deletions cut 0 bases from V and 4 bases from J, with 3 bases between. The CDR3 is 12 amino acids. Germline CDR1 is MGHRA and CDR2 is YSYEKL. CDR3 region: CASSQEGETQYF. The DNA of the CDR3 is TGCGCCAGCAGCCAAGAAGGAGAGACCCAGTACTTC.

J is TRBJ2-2 and V is TRBV9, with 12 bases lining up with TRBD2. J gave up 5 bases and V 4 bases, and 9 bases lay outside the gene matches. The CDR3 runs to 17 residues. CDR1 SGDLS and CDR2 YYNGEE come from the germline V gene. The chain's CDR3 is CASSSPLAGGRTGELFF. CDR3 bases: TGTGCCAGCAGCTCCCCACTAGCGGGGGGAAGGACCGGGGAGCTGTTTTTT.

As to this clone: The sample has other DNA sequences that encode this CDR3 too. J is TRBJ2-2 and V is TRBV15, with D tentatively TRBD1 (5 bases). Per the germline V gene, CDR1 is LNHNV and CDR2 is YYDKDF (reference sequence). The CDR3 runs 17 residues. V was clipped by 1 base and J by 4 bases, with 16 bases between them. The CDR3 region is CATSRGGAPWGTGELFF. Written as DNA, the CDR3 is TGTGCCACCAGCAGAGGTGGGGCCCCCTGGGGCACCGGGGAGCTGTTTTTT.

V is TRBV27 and J is TRBJ1-1; 7 bases align to TRBD1. Germline V CDR1 and CDR2: MNHEY, SMNVEV (reference sequence). The V gene end was trimmed by 5 bases and the J gene end by 1 base; junction bases not matched to a gene: 4. The CDR3 has 14 amino acids. The CDR3 coding sequence is TGTGCCAGCAGTACAGGGGCTACGAACACTGAAGCTTTCTTT. Translating gives CASSTGATNTEAFF.

The genes are TRBV30 and TRBJ1-4; no reliable D call. The germline gives CDR1 GTSNPN, CDR2 SVGIG (reference sequence). CDR3 length: 12 residues. Trimming took off 4 bases at V and 8 bases at J, with 11 bases between the two ends. The CDR3 DNA sequence: TGTGCCTGGAAGAGGCAAGGAGAAAAACTGTTTTTT. This encodes CAWKRQGEKLFF.

With respect to this clone: Other DNA sequences from this sample encode an identical CDR3 as well. The chain recombines TRBV6-5 with TRBJ1-1; TRBD1 might be the D (5 bases). CDR1 and CDR2 from the germline V gene are MNHEY and SVGAGI. Trimming took 5 bases from V and 1 from J, leaving 8 bases between them. The CDR3 loop spans 13 amino acids. This CDR3 reads CASSRTGNTEAFF. The CDR3 coding sequence is TGTGCCAGCAGTCGAACAGGGAACACTGAAGCTTTCTTT.